This T cell receptor beta chain was retrieved from a study of regulatory T cells in long-lasting Graves disease. Regarding time point: newly diagnosed GD, antithyroid drugs for less than 3 months. There was RNA extracted from PBMCs, and the TCR library was made from it. This clonotype came up many times. No antigen is known for it. Building of the TCR beta libraries involved iRepertoire HTBI primers and Arm-PCR of CDR3 regions. Original methodology: In the combined samples, approximately 62 TRBV and more than 11 TRBJ segments were identified. TCRdb independently ran MiXCR on the multiplex PCR reads; one entry per CDR3 protein. V and J calls and clone size were set by TCRdb, not the authors. The sample shows some 250,000 distinct CDR3 sequences, about 18% of them seen only once. Study-level results: Fewer public clonotypes were shared by new patients (around 1,000) than by persistent patients (2,741).

The CDR3 runs to 13 residues. Germline lookup yields CDR1 SGDLS and CDR2 YYNGEE. V lost 4 bases and J lost 7, with 14 bases in between. The data also belong to a second study, concerning T cells in Graves' hyperthyroidism and ophthalmopathy. This second study notes: It was uncontrolled infection, other autoimmune disease, pregnancy or lactation that excluded patients.

The clonotype was recovered from a woman aged 25 to 39 with Graves disease. The input for sequencing was peripheral blood mononuclear cells (PBMCs), taken at new diagnosis, from a patient treated with antithyroid drugs. The chain joins TRBV9 to TRBJ1-2; D is perhaps TRBD1 (6 bases). The CDR3 loop is CASSLPGAGGYTF. The CDR3 DNA follows: TGTGCCAGCAGCCTCCCAGGGGCGGGTGGCTACACCTTC.